The 31 T cell receptor beta chains below were found in one sample sequenced in a study of cytotoxic CD8 clonotypes in ibrutinib-treated CLL. Profiling relied on immunoSEQ multiplex PCR, and the TCRdb table lists in-frame clones only, not all of them. The table shows hundreds of thousands of clones, with less than 75% occurring only once. The sequencing here drew on PBMCs, taken after 24 months of ibrutinib treatment. The source of these receptors is a human donor with chronic lymphocytic leukemia.

The chain joins TRBV2 to TRBJ2-7; D is perhaps TRBD1 (6 bases). CDR1 SNHLY and CDR2 FYNNEI come from the germline V gene. The ends were cut back, 8 bases at V and 0 bases at J, with 14 bases in the middle. This CDR3 is 14 amino acids long. This CDR3 reads CASAPDRSSYEQYF. Written as DNA, the CDR3 is TGTGCCAGCGCGCCCGACAGGAGCTCCTACGAGCAGTACTTC. The variable domain in full, completed from reference TRBV2 and TRBJ2-7, reads EPEVTQTPSHQVTQMGQEVILRCVPISNHLYFYWYRQILGQKVEFLVSFYNNEISEKSEIFDDQFSVERPDGSNFTLKIRSTKLEDSAMYFCASAPDRSSYEQYFGPGTRLTVT.

The J gene is TRBJ2-7, the V gene TRBV10-1; TRBD2 matches at 9 bases. Losses at the gene ends were 2 bases for V and 2 bases for J; bases not matched to a gene: 7. The CDR3 is 16 amino acids. In germline, CDR1 is WNHNN, CDR2 SYGVQD (reference sequence). This CDR3 is CASSEGGAGGTYEQYF. DNA of the CDR3: TGCGCCAGCAGTGAGGGTGGAGCGGGAGGAACCTACGAGCAGTACTTC.

This clone was seen more than once but under ten times. The rearrangement joins TRBV27 to TRBJ1-5, with TRBD1 matching over 9 bases. J was trimmed by 6 bases and V by 6 bases; bases with no gene match: 6. CDR1 and CDR2 from the germline V gene are MNHEY and SMNVEV (reference sequence). This CDR3 region has 14 residues. The CDR3 region is CASRTGGAGQPQHF. CDR3 sequence (DNA): TGTGCCAGCAGAACAGGGGGCGCCGGTCAGCCCCAGCATTTT.

The V call is TRBV28, the J call TRBJ1-5, with 7 bases that match TRBD1. There are 16 residues in the CDR3. The V gene end was trimmed by 5 bases and the J gene end by 0 bases; junction bases not matched to a gene: 7. The V gene's germline CDR1 is MDHEN and CDR2 SYDVKM. For the CDR3, the DNA is TGTGCCAGCAGTACGGACAGGCGTAATAGCAATCAGCCCCAGCATTTT. Its translation is CASSTDRRNSNQPQHF.

The chain carries TRBV7-6 and TRBJ2-5; 7 bases are shared with TRBD2. The V segment lost 0 bases and the J segment 2 bases; nucleotides outside the gene matches: 0. Germline CDR1 reads SGHVS; CDR2 reads FNYEAQ. This CDR3 has 14 residues. CDR3 sequence: CASSLAGGQETQYF. The CDR3 nucleotides are TGTGCCAGCAGCTTAGCGGGAGGGCAAGAGACCCAGTACTTC.

V gene TRBV29-1 combines with J gene TRBJ2-2; 8 positions match TRBD1. CDR3 length: 15 residues. After removal of 0 bases from V and 5 bases from J, the junction contained 5 bases not matched to a gene. CDR1 and CDR2 (germline): SQVTM, ANQGSEA. CDR3 in amino acids: CSVEETGVGTGELFF. The DNA for the CDR3 is TGCAGCGTTGAAGAGACAGGGGTAGGGACCGGGGAGCTGTTTTTT.

The chain couples TRBV30 to TRBJ2-3, with 9 bases fitting TRBD2. CDR1 and CDR2 from the germline V gene are GTSNPN and SVGIG (reference sequence). The CDR3 has 13 residues. J gave up 7 bases and V 7 bases, and 9 bases lay outside the gene matches. The CDR3 reads CASKGGRANTQYF. The CDR3 DNA reads as TGTGCCTCGAAGGGCGGGAGGGCGAATACGCAGTATTTT.

V usage is TRBV20-1 and J usage is TRBJ2-7; no reliable D call. CDR1 is DFQATT and CDR2 is SNEGSKA in the germline V gene (reference sequence). Trimming shortened V by 0 bases and J by 9 bases, and 9 bases separated the two germline ends. The length of the CDR3 is 11 residues. The CDR3 reads CSARDLDGQYF. CDR3 DNA: TGCAGTGCTAGAGACTTGGACGGGCAGTACTTC.

The V gene is TRBV28, the J gene TRBJ2-1; 7 nucleotides match TRBD2. Germline V gene lookup returns CDR1 MDHEN and CDR2 SYDVKM. The CDR3 runs to 15 residues. With 8 bases clipped from V and 5 bases from J, the junction kept 12 bases outside the gene matches. The CDR3 protein is CASGRAGLADNEQFF. In nucleotides, the CDR3 is TGTGCCAGCGGAAGGGCGGGGCTAGCGGACAATGAGCAGTTCTTC.

The chain couples TRBV5-6 to TRBJ2-1, with TRBD2 identical over 10 bases. Germline V gene data show CDR1 as SGHDT and CDR2 as YYEEEE. V trimming: 0 bases; J trimming: 14 bases; junction bases outside the gene matches: 5. The CDR3 loop spans 13 amino acids. The CDR3 DNA reads as TGTGCCAGCAGCTTGGCTAGCGGGAGTTCAAAGTTCTTC. It translates to CASSLASGSSKFF.

The CDR3, as DNA: TGTGCCAGCAGTTACCGTCTTAATGAAAAACTGTTTTTT. Translated: CASSYRLNEKLFF. The V and J genes are TRBV6-5 and TRBJ1-4, with D uncertain. CDR1 and CDR2 from the germline V gene are MNHEY and SVGAGI. V was pared by 2 bases and J by 4 bases, with 5 bases between. The CDR3 length is 13 residues.

V gene TRBV27 combines with J gene TRBJ1-1; TRBD1 matches 9 bases. From germline, CDR1 is MNHEY and CDR2 SMNVEV (reference sequence). V lost 1 base, J lost 6 bases, and 3 bases stayed unmatched. This CDR3 is built from 14 residues. In DNA, the CDR3 is TGTGCCAGCAGTTTATGGACAGGGGCGGCTGAAGCTTTCTTT. This codes for CASSLWTGAAEAFF.

A note on this clone: Distinct nucleotide sequences in the sample also encode this CDR3. The rearrangement joins TRBV19 to TRBJ1-5; no definite D call. This CDR3 comprises 13 residues. The germline V gene encodes CDR1 LNHDA and CDR2 SQIVND (reference sequence). Trimming shortened V by 9 bases and J by 0 bases, and 9 bases separated the two germline ends. DNA of the CDR3: TGTGCCAGCAGCTTAAATAGCAATCAGCCCCAGCATTTT. Residues: CASSLNSNQPQHF.

J is TRBJ2-1 and V is TRBV11-3; TRBD2 matches at 9 bases. Germline V gene data show CDR1 as SGHNT and CDR2 as YENEEA. This CDR3 contains 15 residues. V was clipped by 1 base and J by 3 bases; unmatched bases: 1. The CDR3 nucleotides are TGTGCCAGCAGCTTAGGAGCGGGAGGCTACAATGAGCAGTTCTTC. Translating it yields CASSLGAGGYNEQFF. The variable domain in full, with the rest retrieved from reference TRBV11-3 and TRBJ2-1, is EAGVVQSPRYKIIEKKQPVAFWCNPISGHNTLYWYLQNLGQGPELLIRYENEEAVDDSQLPKDRFSAERLKGVDSTLKIQPAELGDSAVYLCASSLGAGGYNEQFFGPGTRLTVL.

The genes are TRBV18 and TRBJ2-3, with TRBD1 matching over 9 bases. Germline V gene lookup returns CDR1 KGHSH and CDR2 LQKENI. Unmatched junction bases numbered 6, after V lost 9 bases and J lost 5 bases. This CDR3 has 13 amino acids. CDR3 residues: CASTGGAGDTQYF. DNA for the CDR3: TGTGCCAGTACAGGGGGCGCAGGAGATACGCAGTATTTT.

This clone was observed a few times. V and J are TRBV7-2 and TRBJ1-2; no clear D gene. Germline loops: CDR1 SGHTA, CDR2 FQGNSA. V lost 5 bases to trimming and J lost 3 bases, with 10 bases between them. CDR3 length: 13 residues. The CDR3 here is CASSPFLDYGYTF. The CDR3 nucleotides are TGTGCCAGCAGCCCATTTCTTGACTATGGCTACACCTTC.

The chain carries TRBV11-2 and TRBJ1-2; no definite D call. The CDR3 length is 14 residues. Germline CDR1 reads SGHAT; CDR2 reads FQNNGV. V lost 1 base and J 3 bases, leaving 9 bases between the germline ends. The CDR3 DNA is TGTGCCAGCAGCTTAGGCGTTGGGGACTATGGCTACACCTTC. Its translation is CASSLGVGDYGYTF.

The rearrangement joins TRBV30 to TRBJ1-1, with a weak D call TRBD1 (6 bases). V gave up 0 bases and J gave up 1 base, with 15 bases separating them. The germline gives CDR1 GTSNPN, CDR2 SVGIG (reference sequence). The CDR3 has 16 amino acids. The CDR3 reads CAWSVRGRGKNTEAFF. CDR3 nucleotide sequence: TGTGCCTGGAGTGTCCGAGGGAGGGGGAAGAACACTGAAGCTTTCTTT.

This clone turned up a few times. The CDR3 sequence: CASSEVGGNQPQHF. CDR3 DNA sequence: TGTGCCAGCAGTGAGGTCGGGGGCAATCAGCCCCAGCATTTT. The V call is TRBV6-1, the J call TRBJ1-5; D call uncertain. The germline CDR1 and CDR2 sequences are MNHNS and SASEGT. This CDR3 is built from 14 residues. V lost 3 bases and J lost 2, with 8 bases in between.

The chain employs TRBV27 and TRBJ1-4, with D possibly matching TRBD1 (5 bases). This CDR3 spans 14 amino acids. Trimming left V 2 bases short and J 6 bases short, with 10 bases between. The V gene's germline CDR1 is MNHEY and CDR2 SMNVEV (reference sequence). The CDR3: CASSLRGSDEKLFF. The CDR3 DNA reads TGTGCCAGCAGTTTAAGGGGATCGGATGAAAAACTGTTTTTT.

This clone was seen just once. V is TRBV27 and J is TRBJ1-1; D perhaps matches TRBD1 (5 bases). Looked up from germline, CDR1 is MNHEY and CDR2 is SMNVEV (reference sequence). V was cut by 2 bases and J by 2 bases, with 15 bases left in between. This CDR3 has 16 residues. CDR3 coding DNA: TGTGCCAGCAGTTTACGGCAGGGCCTCCCTAACACTGAAGCTTTCTTT. Amino acids: CASSLRQGLPNTEAFF.

This clone has just a few counts. The chain employs TRBV19 and TRBJ1-1; D uncertain. Germline CDR1 LNHDA, CDR2 SQIVND (reference sequence). V dropped 7 bases and J dropped 5 bases, with 17 bases sitting between them. This CDR3 contains 14 residues. CDR3: CASKNTFWDTEAFF. Here the CDR3 DNA reads TGTGCCAGTAAGAATACCTTTTGGGATACTGAAGCTTTCTTT. Complete variable domain (other parts from reference TRBV19 and TRBJ1-1): DGGITQSPKYLFRKEGQNVTLSCEQNLNHDAMYWYRQDPGQGLRLIYYSQIVNDFQKGDIAEGYSVSREKKESFPLTVTSAQKNPTAFYLCASKNTFWDTEAFFGQGTRLTVV.

This clone has only a few counts. The chain joins TRBV19 to TRBJ2-1; TRBD2 agrees at 8 bases. The CDR3 contains 15 residues. CDR1 and CDR2 from the germline V gene are LNHDA and SQIVND (reference sequence). Trimming removed 4 bases from V and 4 bases from J; junction bases left unmatched: 6. The CDR3 spells CASSTTSGSYNEQFF. The DNA for the CDR3 is TGTGCCAGTAGTACCACTAGCGGTAGTTACAATGAGCAGTTCTTC.

This clone was counted between two and nine times. The V call is TRBV19, the J call TRBJ2-7; D tentatively reads TRBD1 or TRBD2 (5 bases each). The V end lost 5 bases, the J end lost 2 bases, and 10 bases lay between the germline ends. Germline-derived CDR1 and CDR2 are LNHDA and SQIVND (reference sequence). The CDR3 extends over 13 amino acids. In nucleotides, the CDR3 is TGTGCCAGTAGTTTGGGGGAGCCCTACGAGCAGTACTTC. Amino acid sequence: CASSLGEPYEQYF.

V usage is TRBV28 and J usage is TRBJ2-7; unclear D gene. Germline V lookup: CDR1 MDHEN, CDR2 SYDVKM. There are 14 residues in the CDR3. V gave up 5 bases and J gave up 5 bases, with 16 bases separating them. CDR3 DNA: TGTGCCAGCAGTCCACAACTTGCCCCCCACGAGCAGTACTTC. Its translation: CASSPQLAPHEQYF. Full variable domain (missing parts from reference TRBV28 and TRBJ2-7): DVKVTQSSRYLVKRTGEKVFLECVQDMDHENMFWYRQDPGLGLRLIYFSYDVKMKEKGDIPEGYSVSREKKERFSLILESASTNQTSMYLCASSPQLAPHEQYFGPGTRLTVT.

The chain is built from TRBV4-2 and TRBJ1-2; 8 positions agree with TRBD1. Germline CDR1 is LGHNA and CDR2 is YNFKEQ. CDR3 length: 17 residues. V was pared by 0 bases and J by 4 bases, with 10 bases of the junction left unmatched. CDR3 region: CASSQDLPADRVYGYTF. The CDR3 nucleotides are TGTGCCAGCAGCCAAGATCTGCCAGCGGACAGGGTCTATGGCTACACCTTC.

The rearrangement links TRBV2 to TRBJ1-3; D possibly corresponds to TRBD1 (5 bases). CDR1 and CDR2 (germline): SNHLY, FYNNEI. The V and J ends lost 5 bases and 0 bases respectively, with 11 bases between them. The CDR3 has 15 residues. The DNA of the CDR3 is TGTGCCAGCAGTTCCGTGACAGCCTCTGGAAACACCATATATTTT. It translates to CASSSVTASGNTIYF.

The chain recombines TRBV11-1 with TRBJ1-4, with 7 bases matching TRBD1. Germline CDR1 is SGHAT and CDR2 is FQDESV (reference sequence). V lost 5 bases to trimming and J lost 4 bases; unmatched junction nucleotides: 4. The CDR3 is made up of 14 amino acids. CDR3 loop: CASSPTGINEKLFF. The CDR3 coding sequence is TGTGCCAGCAGCCCGACAGGGATTAATGAAAAACTGTTTTTT.

The chain joins TRBV15 to TRBJ1-4; no reliable D call. V was pared by 0 bases and J by 8 bases, with 13 bases between. The germline CDR1 and CDR2 sequences are LNHNV and YYDKDF (reference sequence). This CDR3 spans 15 amino acids. The DNA for the CDR3 is TGTGCCACCAGCAGAGAACGGTTGGGGAGGGAAAAACTGTTTTTT. Translated, it gives CATSRERLGREKLFF.

V and J are TRBV28 and TRBJ2-2; D is ambiguous. This CDR3 has 13 residues. Trimming cost V 4 bases and J 5 bases, with 8 bases left between them. Germline lookup yields CDR1 MDHEN and CDR2 SYDVKM. CDR3 bases: TGTGCCAGCAGTTCGGCGGAGACCGGGGAGCTGTTTTTT. This encodes CASSSAETGELFF.

The chain employs TRBV7-9 and TRBJ1-2; 7 bases line up with TRBD1. CDR1 is SEHNR and CDR2 is FQNEAQ in the germline V gene (reference sequence). This CDR3 has 18 amino acids. V shed 6 bases, J shed 0 bases, and the junction held 16 bases outside the gene matches. CDR3 sequence reads: CASSNIDRVFVTNYGYTF. The CDR3, as DNA: TGTGCCAGCAGTAACATCGACAGGGTGTTTGTAACTAACTATGGCTACACCTTC. The entire variable domain, with the rest obtained from reference TRBV7-9 and TRBJ1-2, is as follows: DTGVSQNPRHKITKRGQNVTFRCDPISEHNRLYWYRQTLGQGPEFLTYFQNEAQLEKSRLLSDRFSAERPKGSFSTLEIQRTEQGDSAMYLCASSNIDRVFVTNYGYTFGSGTRLTVV.